One sample yielded the 30 T cell receptor beta chains listed below, sequenced in a study of blood T cell repertoires in COVID-19. Here immunoSEQ multiplex PCR was the method, and the copy in TCRdb shows in-frame clones only, minus some. The data hold some 270,000 clones, with roughly nine tenths observed a single time. The sample was PBMCs or T cells enriched from blood (not recorded which). Every receptor here comes from a woman aged 55-69 years who had recovered from COVID-19.

As for this clone: Other DNA sequences in the sample encode the same CDR3. The rearrangement joins TRBV18 to TRBJ1-4, with 7 bases that match TRBD1. The germline CDR1 and CDR2 sequences are KGHSH and LQKENI. J gave up 3 bases and V 0 bases, and 1 base lay outside the gene matches. The CDR3 length is 15 residues. CDR3: CASSPPGQPNEKLFF. As DNA, the CDR3 is TGTGCCAGCTCACCACCGGGACAGCCTAATGAAAAACTGTTTTTT.

The rearrangement links TRBV28 to TRBJ1-2; D gene uncertain. Germline V gene lookup returns CDR1 MDHEN and CDR2 SYDVKM. The CDR3 is made up of 12 amino acids. Deletions cut 4 bases from V and 7 bases from J, with 10 bases between. CDR3 residues: CASSSSGFGYTF. The CDR3 DNA follows: TGTGCCAGCAGTTCCTCCGGTTTTGGCTACACCTTC.

The rearrangement links TRBV5-1 to TRBJ2-1, with a weak D call TRBD2 (5 bases). From germline, CDR1 is SGHRS and CDR2 YFSETQ. V gave up 2 bases and J gave up 9 bases, with 6 bases separating them. This CDR3 region has 11 residues. The CDR3, as DNA: TGCGCCAGCAGCTTAGAGGGTGAGCAGTTCTTC. Protein sequence: CASSLEGEQFF.

J is TRBJ2-2 and V is TRBV15; a weak D match, TRBD2 (6 bases). CDR3 length: 10 residues. Deletions cut 11 bases from V and 5 bases from J, with 6 bases between. Germline CDR1 and CDR2: LNHNV and YYDKDF (reference sequence). CDR3 DNA sequence: TGTGCCGCGGGGACCGGGGAGCTGTTTTTT. This encodes CAAGTGELFF.

The rearrangement joins TRBV9 to TRBJ1-3; D perhaps matches TRBD1 (6 bases). The CDR3 consists of 16 residues. From germline, CDR1 is SGDLS and CDR2 YYNGEE. V was cut by 3 bases and J by 0 bases, with 13 bases left in between. The CDR3 DNA sequence: TGTGCCAGCAGCGCCTCAGGGGCGGCCTCTGGAAACACCATATATTTT. This gives the protein CASSASGAASGNTIYF.

The V and J genes are TRBV10-1 and TRBJ1-4; TRBD1 aligns across 7 bases. This CDR3 has 13 residues. Per the germline V gene, CDR1 is WNHNN and CDR2 is SYGVQD (reference sequence). V lost 5 bases, J lost 7 bases, and 4 bases stayed unmatched. The CDR3 loop is CASSRTGVEKLFF. In DNA, the CDR3 is TGCGCCAGCAGTAGAACAGGGGTTGAAAAACTGTTTTTT.

The chain has TRBV27 and TRBJ1-1, with D perhaps matching TRBD1 (6 bases). The V end was cut by 8 bases, the J end by 6 bases, with 19 bases between. Per the germline V gene, CDR1 is MNHEY and CDR2 is SMNVEV (reference sequence). The CDR3 loop spans 14 amino acids. CDR3 coding DNA: TGTGCCAGCGGACACTCAGGACAGTTCGCTGAAGCTTTCTTT. Translated, it gives CASGHSGQFAEAFF.

V is TRBV7-2 and J is TRBJ2-7; 8 positions match TRBD2. The germline CDR1 and CDR2 sequences are SGHTA and FQGNSA. This CDR3 has 15 amino acids. V shed 3 bases, J shed 2 bases, and the junction held 6 bases outside the gene matches. This chain's CDR3 is CASSLPPGLAYEQYF. The CDR3, as DNA: TGTGCCAGCAGCTTGCCCCCGGGACTAGCCTACGAGCAGTACTTC.

This chain links TRBV30 with TRBJ2-1, with TRBD2 identical over 12 bases. Per germline, CDR1 GTSNPN and CDR2 SVGIG (reference sequence). The CDR3 consists of 15 residues. V gave up 2 bases and J gave up 8 bases; unmatched junction bases: 7. This CDR3 is CAWSRLAGVRDEQFF. As DNA, the CDR3 is TGTGCCTGGAGTCGACTAGCGGGAGTTAGGGATGAGCAGTTCTTC.

In this sample, this clone turned up a few times. The chain links TRBV2 to TRBJ1-5; 7 bases line up with TRBD1. CDR1 and CDR2 (germline): SNHLY, FYNNEI. The junction had 7 bases not matched to a gene; V was cut back by 9 bases and J by 5 bases. The CDR3 extends over 13 amino acids. This CDR3 is CASRQGFDQPQHF. The CDR3 DNA follows: TGTGCCAGTAGACAGGGCTTTGATCAGCCCCAGCATTTT.

The rearrangement links TRBV11-2 to TRBJ2-5; TRBD2 matches at 7 bases. After removal of 6 bases from V and 5 bases from J, the junction contained 12 bases not matched to a gene. Germline CDR1 and CDR2: SGHAT and FQNNGV. CDR3 length: 15 amino acids. CDR3 protein: CASRPPGLREETQYF. The CDR3 nucleotides are TGTGCCAGCAGACCTCCGGGACTACGTGAGGAGACCCAGTACTTC.

The sample holds one count of this clone. The V gene is TRBV18, the J gene TRBJ1-4, with D possibly TRBD1 on 6 matching bases. CDR3 size: 12 residues. V lost 4 bases, J lost 8 bases, and 8 bases lay in between. Germline values: CDR1 KGHSH, CDR2 LQKENI. CDR3 sequence reads: CASSRDIEKLFF. In nucleotides, the CDR3 is TGTGCCAGCTCACGGGACATCGAAAAACTGTTTTTT.

The V gene is TRBV6-5, the J gene TRBJ2-7; D gene ambiguous. Trimming pared 2 bases from V and 2 bases from J, leaving 16 bases between. This CDR3 region has 16 residues. Germline CDR1 is MNHEY and CDR2 is SVGAGI. DNA of the CDR3: TGTGCCAGCAGTTACGCGAGGCCCGGCTTCCCCTACGAGCAGTACTTC. Protein sequence: CASSYARPGFPYEQYF.

V gene TRBV28 combines with J gene TRBJ2-5; tentative D call: TRBD2 (6 bases). The CDR3 spans 14 residues. Germline CDR1 MDHEN, CDR2 SYDVKM. V lost 1 base and J lost 5, with 11 bases in between. CDR3 sequence reads: CASSLYNSGETQYF. The CDR3 DNA reads TGTGCCAGCAGTTTATATAACAGCGGGGAGACCCAGTACTTC. The whole variable domain, filled in from reference TRBV28 and TRBJ2-5, reads DVKVTQSSRYLVKRTGEKVFLECVQDMDHENMFWYRQDPGLGLRLIYFSYDVKMKEKGDIPEGYSVSREKKERFSLILESASTNQTSMYLCASSLYNSGETQYFGPGTRLLVL.

This clone was seen a single time. V gene TRBV3-1 (or the pseudogene TRBV3-2) combines with J gene TRBJ2-3; 8 nucleotides agree with TRBD2. Germline V lookup: CDR1 LGHDT, CDR2 YNNKEL (reference sequence). J was trimmed by 1 base and V by 2 bases; bases with no gene match: 5. The CDR3 has 16 amino acids. The CDR3 DNA sequence: TGTGCCAGCAGCCAAAACGGGGGGGCCGGCACAGATACGCAGTATTTT. Encoded protein: CASSQNGGAGTDTQYF.

V usage is TRBV30 and J usage is TRBJ1-1; no definite D call. In germline, CDR1 is GTSNPN, CDR2 SVGIG (reference sequence). Trimming cost V 0 bases and J 4 bases, with 15 bases left between them. The CDR3 sequence is 15 residues long. The chain's CDR3 is CAWSVPKAFPTEAFF. CDR3 in DNA: TGTGCCTGGAGTGTACCGAAAGCCTTTCCCACTGAAGCTTTCTTT.

The V gene is TRBV6-5, the J gene TRBJ2-1, with 9 nucleotides matching TRBD2. Germline CDR1 and CDR2: MNHEY and SVGAGI. V shed 2 bases and J 5 bases; nucleotides not matched to a gene: 4. The CDR3 extends over 15 amino acids. The CDR3 spells CASSYGSGGHNEQFF. In nucleotides, the CDR3 is TGTGCCAGCAGTTACGGTAGCGGGGGACACAATGAGCAGTTCTTC.

This clone appeared a single time. V gene TRBV4-2 combines with J gene TRBJ1-2; possibly TRBD1 for D (6 bases). V was shortened by 1 base and J by 2 bases, with 14 bases between the two germline ends. CDR1 is LGHNA and CDR2 is YNFKEQ in the germline V gene. The CDR3 spans 16 residues. The DNA of the CDR3 is TGTGCCAGCAGCCAAGCCACACAGGGAATAAACTATGGCTACACCTTC. Protein: CASSQATQGINYGYTF.

V gene TRBV30 combines with J gene TRBJ2-1; 10 bases align to TRBD2. V was clipped by 2 bases and J by 6 bases; unmatched bases: 10. Germline values: CDR1 GTSNPN, CDR2 SVGIG (reference sequence). CDR3 size: 16 residues. The CDR3, as DNA: TGTGCCTGGAGTCCAGGTCAGGCTAGCGGGAGCAATGAGCAGTTCTTC. Its protein is CAWSPGQASGSNEQFF. Complete variable domain (other parts from reference TRBV30 and TRBJ2-1): SQTIHQWPATLVQPVGSPLSLECTVEGTSNPNLYWYRQAAGRGLQLLFYSVGIGQISSEVPQNLSASRPQDRQFILSSKKLLLSDSGFYLCAWSPGQASGSNEQFFGPGTRLTVL.

With regard to this clone: Likely a read error: the CDR3 ends without its conserved phenylalanine or tryptophan. Because the CDR3's place on the DNA is in doubt, the DNA is left out and the CDR3 is given as listed by TCRdb. The V gene is TRBV28, the J gene TRBJ2-7; the DNA was not compared with TRBD2, the D call given in the table. Germline loops: CDR1 MDHEN, CDR2 SYDVKM. Counting both end residues, the CDR3 totals 13 amino acids. CDR3 sequence reads: CASSYSTGSLIYP.

This clone was counted once. The J gene is TRBJ1-5, the V gene TRBV11-2; D remains unclear. There are 14 residues in the CDR3. Between the trimmed V and J ends, which lost 5 bases and 0 bases, there was a span of 8 bases. Germline CDR1 SGHAT, CDR2 FQNNGV. CDR3 nucleotide sequence: TGTGCCAGCAGCCAAACAAATAGCAATCAGCCCCAGCATTTT. It yields the protein CASSQTNSNQPQHF.

This sequence joins TRBV5-1 and TRBJ2-2; D ambiguous. The V and J ends lost 0 bases and 5 bases respectively, with 20 bases between them. CDR3 size: 18 residues. Germline V lookup: CDR1 SGHRS, CDR2 YFSETQ. The CDR3 DNA follows: TGCGCCAGCAGCTTGGACAGACCTGCCGTTTCTGGGACCGGGGAGCTGTTTTTT. This encodes CASSLDRPAVSGTGELFF.

This clone was picked up many times. V is TRBV11-2 and J is TRBJ2-5; no clear D. CDR3 length: 14 residues. V gave up 1 base and J gave up 0 bases, with 6 bases separating them. CDR1 is SGHAT and CDR2 is FQNNGV in the germline V gene. CDR3 DNA: TGTGCCAGCAGCTTAGTTGACTACCAAGAGACCCAGTACTTC. Protein product: CASSLVDYQETQYF.

This clone was observed a single time. This chain uses TRBV11-3 with TRBJ2-1; D is undetermined. Germline V lookup: CDR1 SGHNT, CDR2 YENEEA. The CDR3 length is 15 residues. The ends were cut back, 7 bases at V and 3 bases at J, with 16 bases in the middle. This chain's CDR3 is CASTADGGIYNEQFF. CDR3 sequence (DNA): TGTGCCAGCACAGCAGATGGCGGAATCTACAATGAGCAGTTCTTC.

A single count supports this clone. This rearrangement joins TRBV29-1 to TRBJ2-1; 9 bases are a match to TRBD1. Germline assignment: CDR1 SQVTM and CDR2 ANQGSEA. CDR3 size: 15 residues. Trimming cost V 7 bases and J 7 bases; bases outside gene matches: 14. CDR3 loop: CSGETGTGQLNEQFF. The CDR3, as DNA: TGCAGCGGAGAGACCGGGACAGGGCAACTTAATGAGCAGTTCTTC.

The rearrangement joins TRBV28 to TRBJ2-5, with D maybe TRBD2 (5 bases). This CDR3 contains 16 residues. Trimming took 5 bases from V and 0 from J, leaving 16 bases between them. Germline V CDR1 and CDR2: MDHEN, SYDVKM. The CDR3: CASSPRGFGDQETQYF. The DNA of the CDR3 is TGTGCCAGCAGTCCTCGGGGTTTTGGAGACCAAGAGACCCAGTACTTC. Combining the CDR3 with reference TRBV28 and TRBJ2-5 gives the whole variable domain DVKVTQSSRYLVKRTGEKVFLECVQDMDHENMFWYRQDPGLGLRLIYFSYDVKMKEKGDIPEGYSVSREKKERFSLILESASTNQTSMYLCASSPRGFGDQETQYFGPGTRLLVL.

The chain recombines TRBV5-1 with TRBJ2-2, with TRBD2 matching over 7 bases. Germline V gene sequence: CDR1 SGHRS, CDR2 YFSETQ. This CDR3 is built from 16 residues. J was trimmed by 0 bases and V by 1 base; bases with no gene match: 3. The chain's CDR3 is CASSLSLAANTGELFF. CDR3 coding DNA: TGCGCCAGCAGCTTGTCTCTAGCGGCGAACACCGGGGAGCTGTTTTTT.

J is TRBJ2-3 and V is TRBV7-6; D gene unclear. Trimming cost V 4 bases and J 6 bases, with 11 bases left between them. This CDR3 has 13 residues. CDR1 is SGHVS, CDR2 FNYEAQ, per germline. The CDR3 DNA follows: TGTGCCAGCAGCTCCTTATGGCCCGATACGCAGTATTTT. Protein product: CASSSLWPDTQYF.

This clone has more than one count but fewer than ten. The rearrangement links TRBV2 to TRBJ1-5, with D possibly TRBD1 on 6 matching bases. The V end lost 7 bases, the J end lost 1 base, and 14 bases lay between the germline ends. Looked up from germline, CDR1 is SNHLY and CDR2 is FYNNEI. The CDR3 spans 15 residues. The CDR3, as DNA: TGTGCCAGCAATTCGCAGGGGATGAGCAATCAGCCCCAGCATTTT. This sequence encodes CASNSQGMSNQPQHF.

This chain uses TRBV6-5 with TRBJ1-1; D gene ambiguous. With 2 bases removed from V and 5 bases from J, the gap between germline ends came to 18 bases. Germline assignment: CDR1 MNHEY and CDR2 SVGAGI. This CDR3 region has 16 residues. The CDR3 nucleotides are TGTGCCAGCAGTTACCAGGCAGGTCTGGGAGAGACTGAAGCTTTCTTT. It specifies CASSYQAGLGETEAFF.